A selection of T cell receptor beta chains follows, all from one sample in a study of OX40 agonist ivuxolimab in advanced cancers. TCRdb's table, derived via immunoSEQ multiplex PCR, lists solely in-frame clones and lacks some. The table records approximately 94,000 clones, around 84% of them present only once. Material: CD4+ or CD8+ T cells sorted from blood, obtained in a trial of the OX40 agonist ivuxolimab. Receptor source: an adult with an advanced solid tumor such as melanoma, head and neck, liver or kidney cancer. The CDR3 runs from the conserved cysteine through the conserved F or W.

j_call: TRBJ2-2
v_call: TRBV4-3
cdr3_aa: CASSHAGTAIGELFF

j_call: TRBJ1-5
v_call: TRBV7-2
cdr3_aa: CASSAAGTGNQPQHF

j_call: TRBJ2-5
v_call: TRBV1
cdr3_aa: CTSSQAGQGTPQETQYF

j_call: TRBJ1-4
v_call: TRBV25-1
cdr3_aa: CASSEGTGATNEKLFF

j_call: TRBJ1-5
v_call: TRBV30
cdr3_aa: CAWSNRGGNQPQHF

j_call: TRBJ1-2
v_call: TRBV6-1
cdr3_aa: CASSEARGRYGYTF

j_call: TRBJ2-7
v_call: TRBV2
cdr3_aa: CATQTEPSSYEQYF

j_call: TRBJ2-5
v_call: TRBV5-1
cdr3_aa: CASSTGTFQETQYF

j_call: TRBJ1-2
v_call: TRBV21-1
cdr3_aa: CASSKFRGDRGGYGYTF

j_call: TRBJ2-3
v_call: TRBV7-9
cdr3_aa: CASSPRRTSGGDTDTQYF

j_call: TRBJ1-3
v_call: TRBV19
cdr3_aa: CATTRGLSGNTIYF

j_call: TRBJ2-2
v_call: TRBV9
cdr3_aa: CASSPRVVGTGELFF

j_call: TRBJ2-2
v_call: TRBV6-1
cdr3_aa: CASSSLSQNTGELFF

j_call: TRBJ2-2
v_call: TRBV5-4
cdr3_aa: CASSLDRVGATTNTGELFF

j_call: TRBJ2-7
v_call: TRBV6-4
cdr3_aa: CASSSTRQGHYEQYF

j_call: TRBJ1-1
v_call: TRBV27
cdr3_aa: CASRNKMNTEAFF

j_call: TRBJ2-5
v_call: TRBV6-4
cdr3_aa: CASSDGQGEETQYF

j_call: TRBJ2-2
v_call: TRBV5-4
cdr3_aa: CASSLGLAGGLTGELFF

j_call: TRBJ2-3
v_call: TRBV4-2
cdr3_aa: CASSQGRGPDTQYF

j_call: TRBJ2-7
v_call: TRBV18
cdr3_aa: CASSPGTGEYEQYF

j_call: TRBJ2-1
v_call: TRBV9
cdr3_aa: CASTESGDSYNEQFF

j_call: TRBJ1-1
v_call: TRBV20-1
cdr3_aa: CSASTQGKAFF

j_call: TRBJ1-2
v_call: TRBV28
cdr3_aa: CASSINYGYTF

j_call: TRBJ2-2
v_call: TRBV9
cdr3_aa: CASRTGMTGELFF

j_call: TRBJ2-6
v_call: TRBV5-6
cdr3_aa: CASSPLSGANVLTF

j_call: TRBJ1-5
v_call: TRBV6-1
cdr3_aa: CASSEGVGASQPQHF

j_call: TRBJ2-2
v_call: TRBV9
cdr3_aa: CASSVVWDSELFF

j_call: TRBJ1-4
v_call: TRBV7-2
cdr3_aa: CASTQTRSQGKLFF

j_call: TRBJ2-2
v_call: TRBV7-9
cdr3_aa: CASSLGQDQSGELFF

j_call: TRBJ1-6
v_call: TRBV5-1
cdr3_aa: CASSFRTGGYRAYNSPLHF

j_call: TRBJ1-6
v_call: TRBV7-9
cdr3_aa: CASSPGHLNSPLHF

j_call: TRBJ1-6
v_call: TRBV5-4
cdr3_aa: CASSLEGSYNSPLHF

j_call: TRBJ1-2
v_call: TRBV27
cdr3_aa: CASRQGPSWETGRRDGYTF

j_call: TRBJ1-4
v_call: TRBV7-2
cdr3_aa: CASSLDRGRGEKLFF

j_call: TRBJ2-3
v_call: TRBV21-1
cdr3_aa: CASSSAGAQIADTQYF

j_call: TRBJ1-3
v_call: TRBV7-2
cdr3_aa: CASSLSQPNSGNTIYF

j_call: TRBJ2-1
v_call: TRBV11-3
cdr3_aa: CASSFSGTGPFF